Following are 28 T cell receptor beta chains from one sample sequenced in a study of T cells in narcolepsy. Clones were read by immunoSEQ multiplex PCR, and TCRdb kept only the in-frame ones, dropping some. The repertoire holds 27,000 or so clones, with about nine tenths as singletons. The sequenced material came from CD45RA- memory CD4+ T cells from PBMCs. The source of these receptors is a human donor with narcolepsy.

This sequence joins TRBV28 and TRBJ1-6; 8 bases map to TRBD1. V gave up 4 bases and J gave up 5 bases; unmatched junction bases: 4. The CDR3 is 15 amino acids. Germline assignment: CDR1 MDHEN and CDR2 SYDVKM. The CDR3 region has the DNA TGTGCCAGCAGTTCCCGACAGGGGAATAATTCACCCCTCCACTTT. Amino acids: CASSSRQGNNSPLHF.

This chain links TRBV7-9 with TRBJ1-3, with D maybe TRBD1 (6 bases). Per germline, CDR1 SEHNR and CDR2 FQNEAQ (reference sequence). This CDR3 comprises 16 residues. V gave up 6 bases and J gave up 0 bases, with 15 bases separating them. In nucleotides, the CDR3 is TGTGCCAGCAGATCAAATGTACAGGGCTCTGGAAACACCATATATTTT. Translated, it gives CASRSNVQGSGNTIYF.

The chain recombines TRBV5-1 with TRBJ1-1; D gene uncertain. The CDR3 length is 14 residues. The V end was cut by 0 bases, the J end by 3 bases, with 9 bases between. Germline loops: CDR1 SGHRS, CDR2 YFSETQ. The CDR3: CASSLGAGHTEAFF. The CDR3 region has the DNA TGCGCCAGCAGCTTGGGGGCGGGTCACACTGAAGCTTTCTTT.

This chain links TRBV6-5 with TRBJ2-7, with D possibly TRBD1 on 6 matching bases. CDR3 length: 10 residues. The germline V gene encodes CDR1 MNHEY and CDR2 SVGAGI. The CDR3 DNA follows: TGTGCAACAGGGATCTACGAGCAGTACTTC. Translating gives CATGIYEQYF.

The chain recombines TRBV15 with TRBJ1-5; 8 nucleotides line up with TRBD1. V was pared by 1 base and J by 7 bases, with 6 bases of the junction left unmatched. CDR1 and CDR2 from the germline V gene are LNHNV and YYDKDF (reference sequence). CDR3 length: 15 residues. The CDR3 sequence: CATSRGTGTRQPQHF. CDR3 DNA sequence: TGTGCCACCAGCAGAGGGACAGGGACCAGGCAGCCCCAGCATTTT.

Regarding this clone: Other DNA sequences in this sample translate to the same CDR3. This chain connects TRBV7-2 to TRBJ1-5, with 7 bases matching TRBD1. CDR3 size: 13 residues. J lost 4 bases, V lost 4 bases, and 1 base had no gene match. CDR1 is SGHTA, CDR2 FQGNSA, per germline. The chain's CDR3 is CASSYRGNQPQHF. The CDR3 bases are TGTGCCAGCAGCTACAGGGGTAATCAGCCCCAGCATTTT. The full variable domain, rest sourced from reference TRBV7-2 and TRBJ1-5, is GAGVSQSPSNKVTEKGKDVELRCDPISGHTALYWYRQSLGQGLEFLIYFQGNSAPDKSGLPSDRFSAERTGGSVSTLTIQRTQQEDSAVYLCASSYRGNQPQHFGDGTRLSIL.

V is TRBV4-1 and J is TRBJ2-5, with D perhaps being TRBD1 or TRBD2 (5 bases each). The CDR3 runs 15 residues. In germline, CDR1 is MGHRA, CDR2 YSYEKL. With 0 bases removed from V and 2 bases from J, the gap between germline ends came to 10 bases. CDR3 sequence: CASSQDSGQQETQYF. The CDR3 nucleotides read TGCGCCAGCAGCCAAGATTCGGGGCAGCAAGAGACCCAGTACTTC.

The CDR3 here is CASSLWTDRQSAGNTIYF. The CDR3 DNA reads as TGTGCCAGCAGTTTATGGACCGACCGTCAGTCAGCTGGAAACACCATATATTTT. The V and J genes are TRBV28 and TRBJ1-3; D not certain. The V end lost 0 bases, the J end lost 2 bases, and 17 bases lay between the germline ends. This CDR3 is built from 18 residues. Germline V CDR1 and CDR2: MDHEN, SYDVKM. The variable domain in full, completed from reference TRBV28 and TRBJ1-3, reads DVKVTQSSRYLVKRTGEKVFLECVQDMDHENMFWYRQDPGLGLRLIYFSYDVKMKEKGDIPEGYSVSREKKERFSLILESASTNQTSMYLCASSLWTDRQSAGNTIYFGEGSWLTVV.

This rearrangement joins TRBV21-1 to TRBJ1-5; the DNA was not used to check the table's D call, TRBD1. TRBV21-1 is reported as a pseudogene. The CDR3 totals 18 residues. In nucleotides, the CDR3 is TGTGCCAGCAGGGATCGCCGGTTCCGGGACAGAAACAATCAGCCCCAGCATTTT. This gives the protein CASRDRRFRDRNNQPQHF.

The V and J genes are TRBV2 and TRBJ1-5; unclear D gene. CDR3 length: 14 residues. Per the germline V gene, CDR1 is SNHLY and CDR2 is FYNNEI. The germline V and J ends were trimmed by 4 bases and 0 bases, with 7 bases remaining between them. CDR3: CASSVTLSNQPQHF. The DNA for the CDR3 is TGTGCCAGCAGTGTGACACTTAGCAATCAGCCCCAGCATTTT.

In this sample, this clone turned up once. The CDR3 spells CAISESRPGNTIYF. DNA of the CDR3: TGTGCCATCAGTGAGTCCCGGCCTGGAAACACCATATATTTT. V is TRBV10-3 and J is TRBJ1-3; D is unclear. This CDR3 has 14 residues. The germline V and J ends were trimmed by 0 bases and 2 bases, with 5 bases remaining between them. Germline CDR1 and CDR2: ENHRY and SYGVKD.

This clone came up a few times. CDR3: CASTVGQTNEQFF. CDR3 DNA sequence: TGTGCCAGCACCGTGGGACAGACAAATGAGCAGTTCTTC. The chain employs TRBV2 and TRBJ2-1; 7 bases align to TRBD1. Germline values: CDR1 SNHLY, CDR2 FYNNEI. CDR3 length: 13 residues. The trim removed 7 bases at V and 7 bases at J, leaving 7 bases unmatched.

The rearrangement joins TRBV6-6 to TRBJ2-7, with 7 bases lining up with TRBD1. CDR1 is MNHNY and CDR2 is SVGAGI in the germline V gene (reference sequence). This CDR3 is 14 amino acids long. The trim removed 2 bases at V and 6 bases at J, leaving 7 bases unmatched. Here the CDR3 reads CASSYETGRTEQYF. In DNA, the CDR3 is TGTGCCAGCAGTTACGAGACAGGGCGGACCGAGCAGTACTTC.

J is TRBJ1-2 and V is TRBV5-1, with D possibly matching TRBD1 (6 bases). The length of the CDR3 is 12 residues. The V and J ends lost 4 bases and 12 bases respectively, with 16 bases between them. Germline-derived CDR1 and CDR2 are SGHRS and YFSETQ. The CDR3 nucleotides are TGCGCCAGCAGCCAGGACGACAGGAATCACACCTTC. Encoded protein: CASSQDDRNHTF.

This rearrangement joins TRBV6-5 to TRBJ1-2; D is unresolved. CDR3 size: 14 residues. V gave up 4 bases and J gave up 0 bases, with 9 bases separating them. In germline, CDR1 is MNHEY, CDR2 SVGAGI. The CDR3 DNA is TGTGCCAGCAGTTGGAACACAGCTAACTATGGCTACACCTTC. It codes for CASSWNTANYGYTF.

This chain connects TRBV6-1 to TRBJ2-1; 8 positions agree with TRBD1. Germline values: CDR1 MNHNS, CDR2 SASEGT. The junction had 8 bases not matched to a gene; V was cut back by 4 bases and J by 0 bases. This CDR3 spans 17 amino acids. CDR3 region: CASSARRTGSSYNEQFF. CDR3 bases: TGTGCCAGCAGTGCCCGACGGACAGGGTCCTCCTACAATGAGCAGTTCTTC.

V gene TRBV7-6 combines with J gene TRBJ2-5; a weak D match, TRBD1 (6 bases). V gave up 0 bases and J gave up 5 bases, with 13 bases separating them. The CDR3 extends over 15 amino acids. Germline CDR1 SGHVS, CDR2 FNYEAQ. The CDR3 sequence is CASSLALAGVETQYF. The CDR3 nucleotides read TGTGCCAGCAGCTTAGCGTTGGCAGGGGTGGAGACCCAGTACTTC. Full variable domain (outside the CDR3, taken from reference TRBV7-6 and TRBJ2-5): GAGVSQSPRYKVTKRGQDVALRCDPISGHVSLYWYRQALGQGPEFLTYFNYEAQQDKSGLPNDRFSAERPEGSISTLTIQRTEQRDSAMYRCASSLALAGVETQYFGPGTRLLVL.

V and J are TRBV29-1 and TRBJ2-7; D is undetermined. The V gene's germline CDR1 is SQVTM and CDR2 ANQGSEA. V gave up 3 bases and J gave up 0 bases, with 9 bases separating them. The CDR3 has 13 amino acids. The CDR3 region is CSVETESSYEQYF. CDR3 DNA: TGCAGCGTTGAGACGGAGAGCTCCTACGAGCAGTACTTC.

This clone was counted a few times. V usage is TRBV10-3 and J usage is TRBJ1-4, with D possibly being TRBD1 (6 bases). The ends were cut back, 3 bases at V and 5 bases at J, with 7 bases in the middle. The V gene's germline CDR1 is ENHRY and CDR2 SYGVKD. CDR3 length: 13 amino acids. The CDR3 reads CAISDRGNEKLFF. In DNA, the CDR3 is TGTGCCATCAGTGACAGGGGCAATGAAAAACTGTTTTTT.

The chain carries TRBV5-6 and TRBJ2-6, with D hard to call. This CDR3 is built from 16 residues. Per germline, CDR1 SGHDT and CDR2 YYEEEE. The V end lost 4 bases, the J end lost 0 bases, and 11 bases lay between the germline ends. CDR3 in DNA: TGTGCCAGCAGCACCGGACGGAGCTCTGGGGCCAACGTCCTGACTTTC. Its translation is CASSTGRSSGANVLTF. Variable domain in full (rest from reference TRBV5-6 and TRBJ2-6): DAGVTQSPTHLIKTRGQQVTLRCSPKSGHDTVSWYQQALGQGPQFIFQYYEEEERQRGNFPDRFSGHQFPNYSSELNVNALLLGDSALYLCASSTGRSSGANVLTFGAGSRLTVL.

This rearrangement joins TRBV14 to TRBJ2-1; D gene unclear. V lost 0 bases to trimming and J lost 0 bases, with 15 bases between them. The CDR3 is 18 amino acids. Germline V CDR1 and CDR2: SGHDN, FVKESK. CDR3 bases: TGTGCCAGCAGCCAAGATAGGGTGGGCAGGAGCTCCTACAATGAGCAGTTCTTC. Translated, it gives CASSQDRVGRSSYNEQFF.

Points on this clone: This specimen includes other DNA sequences encoding the same CDR3. V and J are TRBV7-2 and TRBJ2-3; a possible D gene is TRBD2 (5 bases). V shed 5 bases and J shed 2 bases, with 11 bases lying between them. From germline, CDR1 is SGHTA and CDR2 FQGNSA. The CDR3 is 14 residues long. The CDR3 loop is CASSLDGNTDTQYF. CDR3 sequence (DNA): TGTGCCAGCAGCCTGGACGGGAACACAGATACGCAGTATTTT.

This clone was seen only once. This chain connects TRBV9 to TRBJ2-5; 9 bases agree with TRBD2. Unmatched junction bases numbered 10, after V lost 5 bases and J lost 5 bases. The CDR3 has 15 residues. The germline CDR1 and CDR2 sequences are SGDLS and YYNGEE. The CDR3: CASSRTSAKRETQYF. The CDR3 nucleotides are TGTGCCAGCAGTAGGACTAGCGCGAAACGGGAGACCCAGTACTTC. Together with reference TRBV9 and TRBJ2-5, the CDR3 gives the full variable domain: DSGVTQTPKHLITATGQRVTLRCSPRSGDLSVYWYQQSLDQGLQFLIQYYNGEERAKGNILERFSAQQFPDLHSELNLSSLELGDSALYFCASSRTSAKRETQYFGPGTRLLVL.

CDR3 bases: TGTGCCAGCAGCGAGGGACAGGGTGCAACTAATGAAAAACTGTTTTTT. Residues: CASSEGQGATNEKLFF. The V and J genes are TRBV5-4 and TRBJ1-4; 9 bases map to TRBD1. The CDR3 has 16 amino acids. Per germline, CDR1 SGHNT and CDR2 YYREEE (reference sequence). Unmatched junction bases numbered 4, after V lost 4 bases and J lost 0 bases.

The chain has TRBV18 and TRBJ1-4; D gene unclear. Deletions cut 2 bases from V and 4 bases from J, with 5 bases between. The V gene's germline CDR1 is KGHSH and CDR2 LQKENI. This CDR3 comprises 13 residues. The CDR3 spells CASSPNLNEKLFF. DNA for the CDR3: TGTGCCAGCTCACCAAACCTTAATGAAAAACTGTTTTTT.

The V call is TRBV19, the J call TRBJ1-2; the match to TRBD1 covers 8 bases. Germline loops: CDR1 LNHDA, CDR2 SQIVND (reference sequence). This CDR3 spans 13 amino acids. Trimming took 1 base from V and 7 from J; bases not matched to a gene: 2. CDR3 nucleotide sequence: TGTGCCAGTAGTATAGGGACAGGGCCTGGCTACACCTTC. Residues: CASSIGTGPGYTF.

This sequence joins TRBV5-1 and TRBJ1-2, with 9 bases lining up with TRBD1. The germline V gene has CDR1 SGHRS and CDR2 YFSETQ. V shed 4 bases, J shed 6 bases, and the junction held 4 bases outside the gene matches. The CDR3 extends over 13 amino acids. CDR3: CASSPGTGHGYTF. The CDR3 DNA sequence: TGCGCCAGCAGCCCCGGGACAGGGCATGGCTACACCTTC.

The chain employs TRBV18 and TRBJ2-5; D is undetermined. Trimming pared 3 bases from V and 5 bases from J, leaving 4 bases between. Germline values: CDR1 KGHSH, CDR2 LQKENI. The CDR3 spans 11 residues. The CDR3 here is CASSPKETQYF. CDR3 coding DNA: TGTGCCAGCTCACCGAAGGAGACCCAGTACTTC.